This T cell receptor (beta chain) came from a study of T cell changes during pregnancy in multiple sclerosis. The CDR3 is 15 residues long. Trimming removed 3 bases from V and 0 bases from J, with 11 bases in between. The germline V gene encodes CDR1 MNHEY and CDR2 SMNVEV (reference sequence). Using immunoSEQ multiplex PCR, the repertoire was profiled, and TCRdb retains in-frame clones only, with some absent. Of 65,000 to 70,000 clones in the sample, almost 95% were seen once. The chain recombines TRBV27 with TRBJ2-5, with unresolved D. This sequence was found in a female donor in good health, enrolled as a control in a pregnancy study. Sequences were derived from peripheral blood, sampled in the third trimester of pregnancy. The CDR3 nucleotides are TGTGCCAGCAGTTTCAGGCCACAGAACCAAGAGACCCAGTACTTC. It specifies CASSFRPQNQETQYF.